The 28 T cell receptor beta chains below all came from one sample that was sequenced in a study of blood T cell repertoires in COVID-19. Assay: immunoSEQ multiplex PCR; the TCRdb copy retains only in-frame clones and omits some. Of approximately 250,000 clones in the sample, about 85% were seen once. The sample taken for sequencing was peripheral blood. These receptors originate from a man aged 40-55 years with acute or convalescent COVID-19.

The chain carries TRBV2 and TRBJ1-2; 8 nucleotides align to TRBD1. The V segment lost 7 bases and the J segment 0 bases; nucleotides outside the gene matches: 4. This CDR3 region has 14 residues. From germline, CDR1 is SNHLY and CDR2 FYNNEI. The CDR3 sequence is CASTSGGTNYGYTF. The CDR3 DNA follows: TGTGCCAGCACCTCAGGGGGCACTAACTATGGCTACACCTTC.

The chain is built from TRBV19 and TRBJ2-3, with 11 bases fitting TRBD2. The V gene end was trimmed by 3 bases and the J gene end by 2 bases; junction bases not matched to a gene: 4. Germline V gene sequence: CDR1 LNHDA, CDR2 SQIVND (reference sequence). The CDR3 covers 16 residues. CDR3 loop: CASSIVAGGPTDTQYF. The CDR3 DNA reads TGTGCCAGTAGTATTGTAGCGGGGGGGCCCACAGATACGCAGTATTTT. Drawing the rest from reference TRBV19 and TRBJ2-3, the complete variable domain is DGGITQSPKYLFRKEGQNVTLSCEQNLNHDAMYWYRQDPGQGLRLIYYSQIVNDFQKGDIAEGYSVSREKKESFPLTVTSAQKNPTAFYLCASSIVAGGPTDTQYFGPGTRLTVL.

The V and J genes are TRBV28 and TRBJ1-1; TRBD1 aligns across 8 bases. The CDR3 covers 17 residues. The germline gives CDR1 MDHEN, CDR2 SYDVKM. V shed 11 bases, J shed 1 base, and the junction held 18 bases outside the gene matches. The CDR3 DNA sequence: TGTGCCTGCTCCTTAAGCCTTCCAGGACAGGGGAACACTGAAGCTTTCTTT. It specifies CACSLSLPGQGNTEAFF.

The CDR3 DNA reads as TGTGCCACCCCGCGGGGGTCGAACCAGAACACCGGGGAGCTGTTTTTT. Its translation is CATPRGSNQNTGELFF. V is TRBV10-3 and J is TRBJ2-2; 7 bases map to TRBD2. Germline CDR1 reads ENHRY; CDR2 reads SYGVKD. The V and J ends lost 10 bases and 1 base, in that order; junction bases with no gene match: 12. The CDR3 extends over 16 amino acids.

V is TRBV5-1 and J is TRBJ1-1; D not resolved. CDR3 size: 13 residues. Between the trimmed V and J ends, which lost 2 bases and 1 base, there was a span of 6 bases. The germline CDR1 and CDR2 sequences are SGHRS and YFSETQ. CDR3: CASSFGANTEAFF. CDR3 coding DNA: TGCGCCAGCAGCTTTGGAGCGAACACTGAAGCTTTCTTT.

The chain joins TRBV10-3 to TRBJ1-3, with 12 bases matching TRBD1. The germline gives CDR1 ENHRY, CDR2 SYGVKD. This CDR3 has 15 residues. V shed 4 bases and J 4 bases; nucleotides not matched to a gene: 2. CDR3 sequence (DNA): TGTGCCATCAGTGGGGGACAGGGGGCAGGAAACACCATATATTTT. This gives the protein CAISGGQGAGNTIYF.

The chain is built from TRBV5-1 and TRBJ2-7; weak D call: TRBD1 (6 bases). Per germline, CDR1 SGHRS and CDR2 YFSETQ. Deletions cut 0 bases from V and 4 bases from J, with 11 bases between. The CDR3 is 14 residues long. The CDR3 DNA reads as TGCGCCAGCAGCTTGGCTCAGGGGTTGTACGAGCAGTACTTC. Protein product: CASSLAQGLYEQYF.

The J gene is TRBJ2-7, the V gene TRBV28; no reliable D call. The CDR3 extends over 15 amino acids. Germline CDR1 and CDR2: MDHEN and SYDVKM. The V end was cut by 7 bases, the J end by 0 bases, with 16 bases between. The CDR3 here is CASTNGLFNSYEQYF. As DNA, the CDR3 is TGTGCCAGCACCAACGGTCTATTCAACTCCTACGAGCAGTACTTC.

The chain couples TRBV2 to TRBJ2-7; maybe TRBD2 (6 bases). The germline gives CDR1 SNHLY, CDR2 FYNNEI. This CDR3 spans 11 amino acids. Trimming took off 11 bases at V and 2 bases at J, with 10 bases between the two ends. CDR3 amino acids: CARGSTYEQYF. The CDR3 region has the DNA TGTGCCCGGGGGAGCACCTACGAGCAGTACTTC. Looking up the rest from reference TRBV2 and TRBJ2-7 gives the full variable domain: EPEVTQTPSHQVTQMGQEVILRCVPISNHLYFYWYRQILGQKVEFLVSFYNNEISEKSEIFDDQFSVERPDGSNFTLKIRSTKLEDSAMYFCARGSTYEQYFGPGTRLTVT.

The gene calls are TRBV5-1 and TRBJ1-6; tentative D call: TRBD1 (5 bases). CDR3 length: 15 amino acids. Trimming stripped 5 bases from V and 7 bases from J, with 16 bases between. Germline CDR1 reads SGHRS; CDR2 reads YFSETQ. CDR3 sequence (DNA): TGCGCCAGCAGACCCCTCGGGGGGAGGAATTCACCCCTCCACTTT. This gives the protein CASRPLGGRNSPLHF.

The CDR3 nucleotides are TGCGCCAGCAGCCGAACAGGGACAACTAACTATGGCTACACCTTC. The encoded protein is CASSRTGTTNYGYTF. V and J are TRBV4-1 and TRBJ1-2; TRBD1 might be the D (6 bases). The CDR3 has 15 residues. Germline loops: CDR1 MGHRA, CDR2 YSYEKL. Trimming removed 4 bases from V and 0 bases from J, with 12 bases in between.

In this sample, this clone turned up once. This rearrangement joins TRBV4-1 to TRBJ1-1, with D perhaps TRBD1 (5 bases). Germline V CDR1 and CDR2: MGHRA, YSYEKL. The V end was cut by 2 bases, the J end by 1 base, with 14 bases between. The CDR3 has 16 residues. CDR3 nucleotide sequence: TGCGCCAGCAGCCAATCCACGACAGAAACGAACACTGAAGCTTTCTTT. Amino acids: CASSQSTTETNTEAFF.

CDR3 coding DNA: TGTGCCAGCAGTTGGGGACAGTCCTACGAGCAGTACTTC. Translation gives CASSWGQSYEQYF. The rearrangement links TRBV6-5 to TRBJ2-7; 7 nucleotides line up with TRBD1. The junction had 1 base not matched to a gene; V was cut back by 4 bases and J by 1 base. This CDR3 has 13 amino acids. Germline V CDR1 and CDR2: MNHEY, SVGAGI.

V and J are TRBV5-4 and TRBJ2-3; 15 nucleotides line up with TRBD2. The junction had 3 bases not matched to a gene; V was cut back by 4 bases and J by 3 bases. CDR3 length equals 16 residues. Germline loops: CDR1 SGHNT, CDR2 YYREEE (reference sequence). The CDR3: CASSPGTSGGTDTQYF. CDR3 DNA sequence: TGTGCCAGCAGCCCAGGGACTAGCGGGGGGACAGATACGCAGTATTTT.

The chain recombines TRBV19 with TRBJ1-5, with 11 bases fitting TRBD1. CDR3 length: 16 amino acids. V lost 1 base and J lost 7; bases outside the gene matches: 6. Germline CDR1 is LNHDA and CDR2 is SQIVND (reference sequence). CDR3 coding DNA: TGTGCCAGTAGTATAGGAGGACAGGGGGCTTGGCAGCCCCAGCATTTT. As protein: CASSIGGQGAWQPQHF.

This clone was picked up one time. J is TRBJ1-2 and V is TRBV20-1; TRBD1 matches 7 bases. Germline CDR1 is DFQATT and CDR2 is SNEGSKA (reference sequence). The CDR3 contains 16 residues. J lost 0 bases, V lost 3 bases, and 10 bases had no gene match. The CDR3: CSASRTGRNSNYGYTF. The CDR3 DNA is TGCAGTGCTAGTAGGACAGGCCGGAATTCTAACTATGGCTACACCTTC.

This sequence joins TRBV7-2 and TRBJ2-1; no clear D gene. The V and J ends lost 4 bases and 6 bases respectively, with 10 bases between them. The CDR3 totals 13 residues. Per the germline V gene, CDR1 is SGHTA and CDR2 is FQGNSA. DNA for the CDR3: TGTGCCAGCAGCTCCTACACGGGCAATGAGCAGTTCTTC. It specifies CASSSYTGNEQFF.

The chain combines TRBV5-5 with TRBJ2-7; 10 nucleotides line up with TRBD1. This CDR3 has 15 amino acids. V lost 4 bases, J lost 7 bases, and 11 bases stayed unmatched. CDR1 SGHKS and CDR2 YYEKEE come from the germline V gene (reference sequence). This CDR3 reads CASSPPGTGAIEQYF. The CDR3 coding sequence is TGTGCCAGCAGCCCACCCGGGACAGGGGCGATTGAGCAGTACTTC.

V and J are TRBV6-5 and TRBJ1-2; possibly TRBD1 for D (6 bases). This CDR3 contains 13 residues. Germline loops: CDR1 MNHEY, CDR2 SVGAGI. The V end lost 2 bases, the J end lost 7 bases, and 11 bases lay between the germline ends. CDR3 loop: CASSYLSGAGYTF. For the CDR3, the DNA is TGTGCCAGCAGTTACCTCTCAGGGGCTGGCTACACCTTC.

The chain carries TRBV15 and TRBJ1-1, with D possibly being TRBD1 (6 bases). Looked up from germline, CDR1 is LNHNV and CDR2 is YYDKDF (reference sequence). There are 16 residues in the CDR3. The ends were cut back, 0 bases at V and 0 bases at J, with 11 bases in the middle. The CDR3 DNA is TGTGCCACCAGCAGAGATATCGGACAGATGAACACTGAAGCTTTCTTT. This codes for CATSRDIGQMNTEAFF. Supplemented by reference TRBV15 and TRBJ1-1, the full variable domain reads DAMVIQNPRYQVTQFGKPVTLSCSQTLNHNVMYWYQQKSSQAPKLLFHYYDKDFNNEADTPDNFQSRRPNTSFCFLDIRSPGLGDTAMYLCATSRDIGQMNTEAFFGQGTRLTVV.

The chain carries TRBV4-3 and TRBJ1-5, with D perhaps TRBD1 (6 bases). The V gene lost 0 bases and the J gene lost 7 bases, with 10 bases spanning the gap. The CDR3 sequence is 14 residues long. Germline V lookup: CDR1 LGHNA, CDR2 YSLEER. In nucleotides, the CDR3 is TGCGCCAGCAGCCAAGATCCAGGGGAACAGCCCCAGCATTTT. As protein: CASSQDPGEQPQHF.

This clone showed up just once. The rearrangement uses TRBV7-8 and TRBJ1-3; D is unclear. The CDR3 is 15 residues long. The V and J ends lost 2 bases and 3 bases respectively, with 11 bases between them. Per germline, CDR1 SGHVS and CDR2 FQNEAQ. Here the CDR3 DNA reads TGTGCCAGCAGCTTAATTGACAACAGTGGAAACACCATATATTTT. As protein: CASSLIDNSGNTIYF.

The chain is built from TRBV11-3 and TRBJ2-1, with D perhaps matching TRBD1 (8 bases). Germline assignment: CDR1 SGHNT and CDR2 YENEEA. Trimming left V 3 bases short and J 3 bases short, with 12 bases between. The CDR3 has 15 amino acids. The CDR3 loop is CASSLGGTGYNEQFF. Written as DNA, the CDR3 is TGTGCCAGCAGCTTGGGAGGGACAGGCTACAATGAGCAGTTCTTC.

This rearrangement joins TRBV9 to TRBJ1-5, with unresolved D. The germline V and J ends were trimmed by 4 bases and 2 bases, with 13 bases remaining between them. The length of the CDR3 is 15 residues. The germline gives CDR1 SGDLS, CDR2 YYNGEE. The CDR3 reads CASSPSGSGNQPQHF. The CDR3 DNA follows: TGTGCCAGCAGCCCTTCGGGGTCTGGCAATCAGCCCCAGCATTTT.

This clone was detected a few times. The rearrangement links TRBV28 to TRBJ1-2; TRBD1 aligns across 8 bases. The trim removed 7 bases at V and 1 base at J, leaving 11 bases unmatched. This CDR3 region has 16 residues. Germline V gene data show CDR1 as MDHEN and CDR2 as SYDVKM. The CDR3 loop reads CASKGGTGSINYGYTF. The DNA for the CDR3 is TGTGCCAGCAAGGGAGGGACAGGCTCTATTAACTATGGCTACACCTTC.

This clone was seen more than once but under ten times. This chain links TRBV14 with TRBJ1-2; D perhaps matches TRBD1 (6 bases). V was clipped by 4 bases and J by 6 bases, with 21 bases between them. This CDR3 contains 16 residues. CDR1 is SGHDN, CDR2 FVKESK, per germline. The CDR3: CASSPQGWGLRNGYTF. CDR3 nucleotides: TGTGCCAGCAGCCCTCAGGGGTGGGGATTGCGAAATGGCTACACCTTC.

The chain is built from TRBV6-5 and TRBJ1-1; D unresolved. Trimming cost V 6 bases and J 0 bases, with 11 bases left between them. Germline CDR1 MNHEY, CDR2 SVGAGI. The CDR3 totals 14 residues. The DNA for the CDR3 is TGTGCCAGCAGCGGCGGACTCATGAACACTGAAGCTTTCTTT. This codes for CASSGGLMNTEAFF.

The chain recombines TRBV5-1 with TRBJ1-2; D ambiguous. Germline V CDR1 and CDR2: SGHRS, YFSETQ. CDR3 size: 14 residues. Trimming removed 0 bases from V and 6 bases from J, with 12 bases in between. For the CDR3, the DNA is TGCGCCAGCAGCTTGGGTGGCAGTTTGGATGGCTACACCTTC. It translates to CASSLGGSLDGYTF.